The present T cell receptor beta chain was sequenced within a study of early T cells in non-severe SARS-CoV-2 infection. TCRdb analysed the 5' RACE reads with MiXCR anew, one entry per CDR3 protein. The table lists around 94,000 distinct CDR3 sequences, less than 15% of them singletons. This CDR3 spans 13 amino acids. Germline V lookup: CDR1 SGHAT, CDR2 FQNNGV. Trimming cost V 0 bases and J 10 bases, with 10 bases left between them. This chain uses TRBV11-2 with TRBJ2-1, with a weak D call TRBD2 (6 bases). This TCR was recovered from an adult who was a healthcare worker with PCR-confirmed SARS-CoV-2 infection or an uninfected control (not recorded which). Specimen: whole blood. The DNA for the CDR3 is TGTGCCAGCAGCTTAGATAGCGGAATCGAGCAGTTCTTC. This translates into CASSLDSGIEQFF.